These 8 T cell receptor beta chains were sequenced from one sample in a study of technical replicates of blood from several donors. The repertoire was sequenced with immunoSEQ multiplex PCR; TCRdb's copy has only in-frame clones and lacks some. The sample has some 12,000 clones; around 94% are singletons. Specimen: PBMCs. These receptors were collected from a human donor in good health.

The rearrangement joins TRBV28 to TRBJ1-3; D is uncertain. The CDR3 loop spans 13 amino acids. Germline values: CDR1 MDHEN, CDR2 SYDVKM. Between the trimmed V and J ends, which lost 4 bases and 8 bases, there was a span of 12 bases. The DNA of the CDR3 is TGTGCCAGCAGTTCCCGGAATGAGGACACCATATATTTT. This encodes CASSSRNEDTIYF.

This chain links TRBV6-5 with TRBJ2-7; 9 nucleotides align to TRBD1. CDR3 length: 14 residues. CDR1 and CDR2 from the germline V gene are MNHEY and SVGAGI. V shed 6 bases, J shed 2 bases, and the junction held 5 bases outside the gene matches. CDR3 sequence: CASSPDRGPYEQYF. In nucleotides, the CDR3 is TGTGCCAGCAGCCCGGACAGGGGCCCCTACGAGCAGTACTTC.

V gene TRBV4-1 combines with J gene TRBJ2-3; a possible D gene is TRBD2 (6 bases). The CDR3 totals 15 residues. CDR1 is MGHRA and CDR2 is YSYEKL in the germline V gene. V lost 1 base, J lost 0 bases, and 8 bases lay in between. The CDR3 sequence: CASSQGLVSTDTQYF. The CDR3 DNA reads TGCGCCAGCAGCCAAGGACTAGTGAGCACAGATACGCAGTATTTT.

V usage is TRBV6-1 and J usage is TRBJ1-2, with D possibly TRBD1 on 5 matching bases. CDR3 length: 15 amino acids. The V end was cut by 2 bases, the J end by 6 bases, with 16 bases between. The germline V gene has CDR1 MNHNS and CDR2 SASEGT. CDR3 coding DNA: TGTGCCAGCAGTGAACCCCTGGCAGGGAATGATGGCTACACCTTC. Its protein is CASSEPLAGNDGYTF.

The chain has TRBV7-9 and TRBJ1-2; 7 bases are shared with TRBD1. Germline loops: CDR1 SEHNR, CDR2 FQNEAQ (reference sequence). J lost 7 bases, V lost 3 bases, and 11 bases had no gene match. The CDR3 is 15 amino acids. The chain's CDR3 is CASSFWTGSSLGYTF. The CDR3 DNA reads as TGTGCCAGCAGCTTTTGGACAGGATCGTCTCTTGGCTACACCTTC.

J is TRBJ1-5 and V is TRBV11-2; D remains unclear. Germline-derived CDR1 and CDR2 are SGHAT and FQNNGV. With 1 base removed from V and 6 bases from J, the gap between germline ends came to 13 bases. The CDR3 length is 15 residues. CDR3 bases: TGTGCCAGCAGCTTAGGTGGGGAGAATGGTCAGCCCCAGCATTTT. This encodes CASSLGGENGQPQHF.

The chain carries TRBV5-1 and TRBJ2-1; D call uncertain. From germline, CDR1 is SGHRS and CDR2 YFSETQ. The CDR3 spans 14 residues. Trimming cost V 0 bases and J 9 bases, with 13 bases left between them. The CDR3 bases are TGCGCCAGCAGCTTGGCCCTCGAGCGTACTGAGCAGTTCTTC. This gives the protein CASSLALERTEQFF.

This chain joins TRBV6-5 and TRBJ2-7; D is unclear. This CDR3 contains 15 residues. Between the trimmed V and J ends, which lost 0 bases and 4 bases, there was a span of 13 bases. The germline V gene encodes CDR1 MNHEY and CDR2 SVGAGI. CDR3 amino acids: CASSYSSGLGYEQYF. In nucleotides, the CDR3 is TGTGCCAGCAGTTACTCGTCGGGTCTTGGTTACGAGCAGTACTTC.